This is a list of T cell receptor beta chains from one sample in a study of blood T cell repertoires in COVID-19. TCRdb's table, derived via immunoSEQ multiplex PCR, lists solely in-frame clones and lacks some. Of some 130,000 clones in the sample, roughly 86% were seen once. The sequenced material came from peripheral blood. The receptors shown here come from a woman aged 45-65 years who had recovered from COVID-19. Both conserved end residues are trimmed from each CDR3.

j_gene	v_gene	CDR3aa
TRBJ2-1	TRBV5-4	ASSLKGVRSYNEQF
TRBJ2-2	TRBV3-1/TRBV3-2	ASSWTASNTGELF
TRBJ2-7	TRBV30	AWSVRRGGQNYEQY
TRBJ1-2	TRBV11-1	ASSLDRLTNYGYT
TRBJ1-2	TRBV7-2	ASSPSWDYYGYT
TRBJ2-2	TRBV25-1	ASSSTAGPSNTGELF
TRBJ2-2	TRBV3-1/TRBV3-2	ASSPRRTSGGELF
TRBJ2-2	TRBV7-9	ASSNGGTSGRWAGELF
TRBJ1-2	TRBV6-5	ASSLTPGQYYGYT
TRBJ1-4	TRBV5-6	ASSQTTRGQGNEKLF
TRBJ2-1	TRBV7-2	ASSPRGGDRGRNEQF
TRBJ2-1	TRBV5-8	ASSTGISYNEQF
TRBJ2-3	TRBV13	ASSLRQGSLPDTQY
TRBJ2-5	TRBV10-3	AISVSGQETQY
TRBJ1-1	TRBV2	ASSYRREKNTEAF
TRBJ2-7	TRBV9	ASSVGGLAVYEQY
TRBJ2-7	TRBV11-2	ASRDNRGSYEQY
TRBJ2-1	TRBV29-1	SVEPEVSYNEQF
TRBJ1-1	TRBV6-5	ASSYQGLNTEAF
TRBJ1-3	TRBV9	ASSSHDRATGNTIY
TRBJ1-2	TRBV6-5	ASPGGDRNGYT
TRBJ2-2	TRBV18	ASSPMGQKNTGELF
TRBJ2-7	TRBV11-2	ASSLDRFYEQY
TRBJ2-5	TRBV7-2	ASSLAGQGETQY
TRBJ2-7	TRBV18	ASSPSTYEQY
TRBJ1-1	TRBV18	ASSPSTGGAWSDF
TRBJ2-3	TRBV14	ASSQDVGRSTDTQY
TRBJ2-1	TRBV29-1	SVEDAGQGAGNEQF
TRBJ2-3	TRBV5-1	ASSLEAGQTDTQY
TRBJ2-2	TRBV3-1/TRBV3-2	ASSQDRGTGELF
TRBJ2-7	TRBV7-2	ASSFYYEQY
TRBJ2-4	TRBV7-2	ASSFSSGLAKNIQY
TRBJ2-2	TRBV4-1	ASSLLERTGELF
TRBJ2-1	TRBV25-1	ASSEFARGEQF
TRBJ2-1	TRBV18	ASSPVDTLINEQF
TRBJ1-1	TRBV25-1	ASRTRTGVTEAF
TRBJ2-7	TRBV5-5	ASSYGGQGGFEQY
TRBJ1-5	TRBV19	ASSISSGIGPSNQPQH
TRBJ1-6	TRBV30	AWTGQGNSPLH
TRBJ2-7	TRBV18	ASSPPARTSGAQGVYEQY
TRBJ2-7	TRBV6-5	ASRDSKYEQY
TRBJ1-6	TRBV7-9	ASSLVGGGSPLH
TRBJ1-3	TRBV19	ASSYYSAGERYTIY
TRBJ1-4	TRBV19	ASSRALHREKRLF
TRBJ2-7	TRBV5-6	ASSFLDRGFSYEQY
TRBJ2-3	TRBV19	ASSRLEADTQY
TRBJ2-1	TRBV6-6	ASRKSGTAYNEQF
TRBJ2-1	TRBV7-9	ASSNPLSTSGGANEQF
TRBJ1-2	TRBV18	ASSPGTGGEGYT
TRBJ1-1	TRBV5-1	ASRREAGAAF
TRBJ1-2	TRBV6-6	ASRPAGVNYGYT